The clone carrying this T cell receptor (beta chain) was detected only once. Original methodology: Amplified reference gene primers provided the basis for estimating nucleated cell counts. Sequenced by immunoSEQ multiplex PCR; TCRdb stores in-frame clones only, minus some. V, J and clone size were drawn from that table, and D and trimming were deduced from the DNA. The sample holds under 300,000 clones, just under 85% seen once. There are 11 residues in the CDR3. The V end was cut by 1 base, the J end by 3 bases, with 3 bases between. Germline loops: CDR1 SQVTM, CDR2 ANQGSEA. The entry originates in a study of blood T cell repertoires in COVID-19. On the study more broadly: Sites across the United States, Italy and Spain contributed samples from acute and convalescent COVID-19. The cDNA or gDNA used as material had been derived from T cells, B-cell-depleted T cells, or PBMCs.

The TCR was taken from a woman in her sixties with active or convalescent COVID-19. V and J are TRBV29-1 and TRBJ1-2, with no clear D. Sequencing was performed on peripheral blood. The CDR3, as DNA: TGCAGCGTTGAAGCTTACTATGGCTACACCTTC. This translates into CSVEAYYGYTF.